This T cell receptor beta chain comes out of a study of shared clonotypes between healthy human individuals. Study results and limitations: Several donors shared approximately 5% of their naive CD4 clonotypes.

Some clones are missing from TCRdb's copy, which holds only in-frame ones; the method was immunoSEQ multiplex PCR. The profile shows approximately 250,000 clones, 60% to 70% of them singletons. The germline gives CDR1 LGHNA, CDR2 YSLEER. The length of the CDR3 is 16 residues. The ends were cut back, 0 bases at V and 1 base at J, with 10 bases in the middle. Comments on this clone: Antigen: not known.

Sequencing used memory CD4+ T cells sorted from blood. Subset: CD45RA-negative fraction. This TCR was recovered from a man aged 25 to 40 in good health. V gene TRBV4-3 combines with J gene TRBJ2-1, with D maybe TRBD2 (6 bases). CDR3 loop: CASSQDPGGSYNEQFF. The CDR3 coding sequence is TGCGCCAGCAGCCAAGATCCAGGAGGGTCCTACAATGAGCAGTTCTTC.